This T cell receptor beta chain was documented in a study of T cell clonality in common variable immunodeficiency. Produced via immunoSEQ multiplex PCR; TCRdb's table is partial and in-frame only. This sample has tens of thousands of clones, each found more than once. This clone was picked up many times. The read is 3 residues too short to cover the CDR3 end, so that end is filled in from the germline J gene. Other nucleotide sequences in the sample specify the same CDR3. Germline CDR1 and CDR2: SGHRS and YFSETQ. CDR3 size: 15 residues. Unmatched junction bases numbered 7, after V lost 3 bases and J lost 1 base.

V is TRBV5-1 and J is TRBJ2-7, with 7 bases that match TRBD2. This receptor was identified in a person between 18 and 70 years old in good health. The specimen was peripheral blood mononuclear cells. CDR3 DNA (partial): TGCGCCAGCAGCTCGGAGGGAGGGGTATCCTACGAG. It encodes CASSSEGGVSYE. In full, the CDR3 reads CASSSEGGVSYEQYF. The full variable domain, in which reference TRBV5-1 and TRBJ2-7 provide the parts outside the CDR3, is KAGVTQTPRYLIKTRGQQVTLSCSPISGHRSVSWYQQTPGQGLQFLFEYFSETQRNKGNFPGRFSGRQFSNSRSEMNVSTLELGDSALYLCASSSEGGVSYEQYFGPGTRLTVT.